These T cell receptor beta chains were read from a single sample in a study of blood T cell repertoires in COVID-19. Only in-frame clones appear in the TCRdb table, and some are missing; sequencing was by immunoSEQ multiplex PCR. The repertoire consists of about 140,000 clones, with roughly 80% occurring once and the leading ten covering about 4%. Specimen: peripheral blood. These TCRs come from a woman aged 80 or over with acute or convalescent COVID-19. Both conserved end residues are part of each CDR3. The D gene is left open where the match is weak. Size is omitted from some rows. Given values are once, few, many or a class for expanded clones.

V gene	clone size	J gene	D gene	CDR3 DNA	CDR3 protein
TRBV5-4	-	TRBJ1-3	-	TGTGCCAGCAGCTTGTGGGACTCGGAGGTATCTGGAAACACCATATATTTT	CASSLWDSEVSGNTIYF
TRBV30	few	TRBJ1-1	-	TGTGCCGGAGGGACTACCTATGGATCTGAAGCTTTCTTT	CAGGTTYGSEAFF
TRBV3-1/TRBV3-2	-	TRBJ2-7	TRBD1	TGTGCCAGCAGCCATTCAAGACAGGGGGACTCCTACGAGCAGTACTTC	CASSHSRQGDSYEQYF
TRBV6-5	-	TRBJ1-2	-	TGTGCCAGCAACACAGGATCTACTGGCTACACCTTC	CASNTGSTGYTF
TRBV19	-	TRBJ2-7	TRBD1	TGTGCCAGTAGTGTGAACAGGGGACACGAGCAGTACTTC	CASSVNRGHEQYF
TRBV11-2	-	TRBJ2-1	TRBD1	TGTGCCAGCAGCTTGTGGTCGGACAGGGTCGGTCAAAATGAGCAGTTCTTC	CASSLWSDRVGQNEQFF
TRBV5-1	-	TRBJ2-5	TRBD1	TGCGCCAGCAGCTTACAGGGGGCGGGGGAGACCCAGTACTTC	CASSLQGAGETQYF
TRBV28	-	TRBJ2-7	-	TGTGCCAGCAGCAATATTATCTGGGGCACCTCCTACGAGCAGTACTTC	CASSNIIWGTSYEQYF
TRBV7-2	-	TRBJ1-1	TRBD1	TGTGCCAGTACAGGGGTCCCCCTGATTGAAGCTTTCTTT	CASTGVPLIEAFF
TRBV6-5	few	TRBJ2-7	-	TGTGCCAGCAGTTACTCGTCGGCACAGTACGAGCAGTACTTC	CASSYSSAQYEQYF
TRBV10-3	-	TRBJ1-1	-	TGTGCCATCAGAGGGACTTCGGGAAGTTCTGCTTTCTTT	CAIRGTSGSSAFF
TRBV4-2	few	TRBJ2-7	-	TGTGCCAGCAAAAGTAGCTACGGGGATTTCGAGCAGTACTTC	CASKSSYGDFEQYF
TRBV11-2	once	TRBJ2-5	TRBD2	TGTGCCAGCAGCCTGCCGGGACTAGCGGGGAAGAAGACCCAGTACTTC	CASSLPGLAGKKTQYF
TRBV3-1/TRBV3-2	-	TRBJ2-3	-	TGTGCCAGCAGCTACGGACAGAACCCCACAGATACGCAGTATTTT	CASSYGQNPTDTQYF
TRBV11-2	-	TRBJ2-1	TRBD2	TGTGCCAGCAGCCCAACTAGCGGGCGACACAATGAGCAGTTCTTC	CASSPTSGRHNEQFF
TRBV5-1	-	TRBJ1-2	-	TGCGCCAGCAGCTTGGTGGCAGGCCGAGACTATGGCTACACCTTC	CASSLVAGRDYGYTF
TRBV9	-	TRBJ2-7	-	TGTGCCAGCAGCTCTGGGGGCCGCTACGAGCAGTACTTC	CASSSGGRYEQYF
TRBV29-1	-	TRBJ1-2	TRBD1	TGCAGCGTGGGGGGGACAGGCTTGGGCTACACCTTC	CSVGGTGLGYTF
TRBV7-9	few	TRBJ1-3	-	TGTGCCAGCAGCTTACTTCAGGGAAACACCATATATTTT	CASSLLQGNTIYF
TRBV4-1	-	TRBJ2-3	-	TGCGCCAGCAGCCGACTGATTAGCACAGATACGCAGTATTTT	CASSRLISTDTQYF
TRBV3-1/TRBV3-2	-	TRBJ1-2	-	TGTGCCAGCAGCCAACCCGGGTCCTTTGGTGACTACACCTTC	CASSQPGSFGDYTF
TRBV2	-	TRBJ1-2	-	TGTGCCAGCAGCTTCACCCCAGGAATTGTGTATAGCTACACCTTC	CASSFTPGIVYSYTF
TRBV4-1	-	TRBJ1-2	TRBD1	TGCGCCAGCACAGGTGTATTCAGGGGGCGCGAAGGCTACACCTTC	CASTGVFRGREGYTF
TRBV2	-	TRBJ1-4	-	TGTGCCAGCAGACTCAGACAGTTTAATGAAAAACTGTTTTTT	CASRLRQFNEKLFF
TRBV28	-	TRBJ1-5	TRBD1	TGTGCCAGCAGTCGGCAGGGGGTTCTTCAGCCCCAGCATTTT	CASSRQGVLQPQHF
TRBV4-1	once	TRBJ2-1	-	TGCGCCAGCAGCCAAGGGACAGAGCAGTTCTTC	CASSQGTEQFF
TRBV28	-	TRBJ1-2	TRBD1	TGTGCCAGCAACGAGGGGGGAGACAGGGTGTGGTACACCTTC	CASNEGGDRVWYTF
TRBV5-1	-	TRBJ2-5	TRBD2	TGCGCCAGCAGCTCCTGGACTAGCGGGGGAGAGACCCAGTACTTC	CASSSWTSGGETQYF
TRBV2	-	TRBJ1-4	-	TGTGCCAGCAGTGTCGTTGCAACTAATGAAAAACTGTTTTTT	CASSVVATNEKLFF
TRBV6-5	-	TRBJ2-3	TRBD2	TGTGCCAGCAACACTCGGGAGGGAAGCACAGATACGCAGTATTTT	CASNTREGSTDTQYF
TRBV7-2	few	TRBJ1-1	-	TGTGCCAGCAGCTTAGAAGGTGGGGGGGCAGCTTTCTTT	CASSLEGGGAAFF
TRBV6-1	-	TRBJ2-5	-	TGTGCCAGCAGTGAAAGGCGGGGCCGCCTCAAAGAGACCCAGTACTTC	CASSERRGRLKETQYF
TRBV4-1	few	TRBJ2-1	TRBD2	TGCGCCAGCAGCCTACCCTCGGGACTACCTACCTCCTACAATGAGCAGTTCTTC	CASSLPSGLPTSYNEQFF
TRBV4-1	-	TRBJ2-3	TRBD1	TGCGCCAGCAGCCAGCCTACCGGACAGGGGAGGAGAGATACGCAGTATTTT	CASSQPTGQGRRDTQYF
TRBV7-9	-	TRBJ2-3	-	TGTGCCAGCAGCTGGACTGCCCTACGTACGCAGTATTTT	CASSWTALRTQYF
TRBV5-6	-	TRBJ2-1	-	TGTGCCAGCAGCTTGGCCGCTCTGGTCAGGCAGTTCTTC	CASSLAALVRQFF
TRBV28	-	TRBJ1-4	TRBD1	TGTGCCAGCAGTTTCCAAACAGGGGGAAGTGAAAAACTGTTTTTT	CASSFQTGGSEKLFF
TRBV6-2/TRBV6-3	few	TRBJ2-7	TRBD2	TGTGCCAGCAGTTCGGGACTAGCGGGGGTAAAAGAGCAGTACTTC	CASSSGLAGVKEQYF
TRBV27	-	TRBJ2-7	TRBD1	TGTGCCAGCAGACTACATTCGGGACAGGGGACCTACGAGCAGTACTTC	CASRLHSGQGTYEQYF
TRBV6-6	-	TRBJ1-2	TRBD1	TGTGCCAGCAGGTGGGACAGGGGCCCCATATATGGCTACACCTTC	CASRWDRGPIYGYTF